Listed below are T cell receptor beta chains from one sample, sequenced in a study of blood T cells in healthy people across ages. TCRdb analysed the 5' RACE reads with MiXCR anew, one entry per CDR3 protein. The sample has around 1.5 million distinct CDR3 sequences, around two fifths seen once. The sequenced sample was blood. These receptors were taken from a woman younger than 30 in good health. Each CDR3 is given with its conserved first and last residue. D genes are given only for firm matches. Rows give clone size only sometimes, using once, few, many, or a class for an expanded clone.

V	D	size	J	DNA	CDR3
TRBV12-3/TRBV12-4	TRBD1	-	TRBJ1-2	TGTGCCAGCAGTACAAGGGACAGGGTAGGGTACTATGGCTACACCTTC	CASSTRDRVGYYGYTF
TRBV5-1	TRBD2	few	TRBJ2-1	TGCGCCAGCAGCCGAAGGACTAGCGAAAACAATGAGCAGTTCTTC	CASSRRTSENNEQFF
TRBV10-3	-	-	TRBJ1-3	TGTGCCATCAGTGAGTCAGGAGGAACTGGAAACACCATATATTTT	CAISESGGTGNTIYF
TRBV13	-	few	TRBJ2-7	TGTGCCAGCAGCCGACCCCGGGACGAGCAGTACTTC	CASSRPRDEQYF
TRBV20-1	TRBD2	-	TRBJ2-7	TGCAGTGCTAGCATTACTAGCGGGGACGCGCGATACGAGCAGTACTTC	CSASITSGDARYEQYF
TRBV20-1	TRBD1	-	TRBJ1-1	TGCAGTGTCCGGGACAGGGGGATCACTGAAGCTTTCTTT	CSVRDRGITEAFF
TRBV20-1	-	-	TRBJ2-7	TGCAGTCCATCTAGTACCGGAGGCGAGCAGTACTTC	CSPSSTGGEQYF
TRBV3-1	-	-	TRBJ1-1	TGTGCCAGCAGCCGACCAGGACGCCAGAACACTGAAGCTTTCTTT	CASSRPGRQNTEAFF
TRBV5-1	-	few	TRBJ2-1	TGCGCCAGCAGCTTACGACTCAGGGAGTCCAATGAGCAGTTCTTC	CASSLRLRESNEQFF
TRBV2	-	-	TRBJ2-1	TGTGCCAGCAGTCAGACAGATTCCAATGAGCAGTTCTTC	CASSQTDSNEQFF
TRBV20-1	TRBD1	few	TRBJ1-5	TGCAGTGCATTCGACAGGGGAAATCCCTATCAGCCCCAGCATTTT	CSAFDRGNPYQPQHF
TRBV11-2	TRBD1	-	TRBJ1-1	TGTGCCAGCAGGAGGGGGCCCATCAACGAAGCTTTCTTT	CASRRGPINEAFF
TRBV6-4	-	few	TRBJ2-1	TGTGCCAGCAGTGACTCAGTTCCAGGGCTAGCGAGTTACAATGAGCAGTTCTTC	CASSDSVPGLASYNEQFF
TRBV5-5	TRBD1	-	TRBJ1-1	TGTGCCAGCAGCCAAGGACAGGATTCAGGGGTCACTGAAGCTTTCTTT	CASSQGQDSGVTEAFF
TRBV7-9	-	few	TRBJ1-6	TGTGCCAGCAGCTTAATGGTAGTAAATTCACCCCTCCACTTT	CASSLMVVNSPLHF
TRBV14	-	-	TRBJ2-3	TGTGCCAGCAGCGCAAGGCATACGCAGTATTTT	CASSARHTQYF
TRBV20-1	TRBD2	-	TRBJ2-7	TGCAGTGCTAGTCGGGACTACCGAAACCCCTACGAGCAGTACTTC	CSASRDYRNPYEQYF
TRBV11-2	-	-	TRBJ1-2	TGTGCCAGCACCCCAAGCGGACCGTTGAACTATGGCTACACCTTC	CASTPSGPLNYGYTF
TRBV12-3/TRBV12-4	TRBD2	-	TRBJ2-7	TGTGCCAGCACCCGGCGGGGGAGCTCCTACAATGAGCAGTACTTC	CASTRRGSSYNEQYF
TRBV2	-	-	TRBJ1-1	TGTGCCAGCAGTGAAGTCAGCGTGAACACTGAAGCTTTCTTT	CASSEVSVNTEAFF
TRBV20-1	-	-	TRBJ1-2	TGCAGTGCTAGAGCCCTTGGCAGACAGAGGAACTATGGCTACACCTTC	CSARALGRQRNYGYTF
TRBV6-5	-	-	TRBJ1-6	TGTGCCACAACGGGGGGCCACAATTCACCCCTCCACTTT	CATTGGHNSPLHF
TRBV20-1	TRBD2	few	TRBJ2-1	TGCAGTGCTAATCGGCCTAGCGGGAGGTTGAATGAGCAGTTCTTC	CSANRPSGRLNEQFF
TRBV6-1	-	few	TRBJ2-5	TGTGCCAGCAGTCCCCTCCTCCAAGAGACCCAGTACTTC	CASSPLLQETQYF
TRBV2	-	-	TRBJ2-7	TGTGCCAGCAAGGAGACTGTCACCTACGAGCAGTACTTC	CASKETVTYEQYF
TRBV10-3	-	-	TRBJ1-5	TGTGCCACCCAGGACATTGTGGCGGGCAATCAGCCCCAGCATTTT	CATQDIVAGNQPQHF
TRBV3-1	-	-	TRBJ2-5	TGTGCCAGCAGGCTAGCGGCAGGGGGACAGACCCAGTACTTC	CASRLAAGGQTQYF
TRBV28	TRBD2	few	TRBJ2-3	TGTGCCAGCAGTAGCCCGGGGGGTTCAGATACGCAGTATTTT	CASSSPGGSDTQYF
TRBV25-1	-	few	TRBJ2-7	TGTGCCAGCAGTGACGCTGAGCGAGAGCAGTACTTC	CASSDAEREQYF
TRBV29-1	TRBD1	-	TRBJ2-2	TGCAGCGTTGAACGATCATGGACAGGTAGCACCGGGGAGCTGTTTTTT	CSVERSWTGSTGELFF
TRBV7-8	-	-	TRBJ2-7	TGTGCCAGCAGCCCTCCCGTGGGCAATCCATACGAGCAGTACTTC	CASSPPVGNPYEQYF
TRBV12-3/TRBV12-4	TRBD1	few	TRBJ2-7	TGTGCCACCAGTTCCGGGACAGATACCTACGAGCAGTACTTC	CATSSGTDTYEQYF
TRBV13	-	-	TRBJ1-1	TGTGCCAGCAGCTCCTTGGGGGAGGGATCCACTGAAGCTTTCTTT	CASSSLGEGSTEAFF
TRBV3-1	TRBD2	-	TRBJ2-3	TGTGCCAGCAGCAAGGTCCTAGCGGGAGTATTGGGGGACACAGATACGCAGTATTTT	CASSKVLAGVLGDTDTQYF
TRBV20-1	TRBD2	once	TRBJ2-3	TGCAGTGCTAGAGGGACTAGCCGCTATACAGATACGCAGTATTTT	CSARGTSRYTDTQYF
TRBV6-6	-	-	TRBJ2-5	TGTGCCAGCAGAAGGGTAGGGCTCCAAGAGACCCAGTACTTC	CASRRVGLQETQYF
TRBV6-1	-	once	TRBJ2-6	TGTGCCAGCAGTGAAGACCCCCTCGGGGCCAACGTCCTGACTTTC	CASSEDPLGANVLTF